A single sample is the source of the 28 T cell receptor beta chains below, sequenced in a study of OX40 agonist ivuxolimab in advanced cancers. Sequencing was performed with immunoSEQ multiplex PCR; in TCRdb, only in-frame clones are kept and a portion is missing. The profile shows 25,000 to 40,000 clones, approximately 87% of them singletons. The sample consisted of CD4+ or CD8+ T cells sorted from blood, taken in a trial of the OX40 agonist ivuxolimab. These receptors came from an adult with an advanced solid tumor such as melanoma, head and neck, liver or kidney cancer.

The V gene is TRBV28, the J gene TRBJ1-6; 7 bases are shared with TRBD1. Germline values: CDR1 MDHEN, CDR2 SYDVKM. This CDR3 spans 18 amino acids. V lost 5 bases and J lost 5; bases outside the gene matches: 15. The CDR3 bases are TGTGCCAGCAGTCCCTTTGACGGGACAGCAGTGAATAATTCACCCCTCCACTTT. Protein: CASSPFDGTAVNNSPLHF.

The chain joins TRBV9 to TRBJ2-3; possible D gene TRBD2, 5 bases. The germline V and J ends were trimmed by 0 bases and 7 bases, with 6 bases remaining between them. The CDR3 sequence is 12 residues long. Per the germline V gene, CDR1 is SGDLS and CDR2 is YYNGEE. The CDR3 DNA sequence: TGTGCCAGCAGCGTAGGGGAGTATACGCAGTATTTT. As protein: CASSVGEYTQYF.

This chain uses TRBV28 with TRBJ2-7, with D perhaps assigned TRBD1 or TRBD2 (5 bases each). Germline V gene data show CDR1 as MDHEN and CDR2 as SYDVKM. V was trimmed by 7 bases and J by 4 bases, leaving 11 bases between them. The CDR3 consists of 12 residues. The CDR3 spells CASTRGDYEQYF. The CDR3 region has the DNA TGTGCCAGCACCAGAGGGGATTACGAGCAGTACTTC.

The chain links TRBV15 to TRBJ1-4, with 7 bases aligning to TRBD1. Germline assignment: CDR1 LNHNV and CDR2 YYDKDF (reference sequence). The CDR3 has 15 amino acids. Losses at the gene ends were 5 bases for V and 5 bases for J; bases not matched to a gene: 8. CDR3 region: CATSSQGGGNEKLFF. The CDR3 DNA reads TGTGCCACCAGCTCCCAGGGGGGAGGGAATGAAAAACTGTTTTTT.

This sequence joins TRBV11-2 and TRBJ2-2, with 7 nucleotides matching TRBD1. The J segment lost 7 bases and the V segment lost 4 bases, leaving 9 bases of the junction unmatched. The CDR3 runs to 15 residues. CDR1 is SGHAT, CDR2 FQNNGV, per germline. This chain's CDR3 is CASSSGTVILGELFF. CDR3 bases: TGTGCCAGCAGCTCTGGGACAGTCATCCTCGGGGAGCTGTTTTTT.

The chain links TRBV7-8 to TRBJ1-5; D remains ambiguous. Germline V CDR1 and CDR2: SGHVS, FQNEAQ. Trimming left V 4 bases short and J 7 bases short, with 2 bases between. The CDR3 extends over 10 amino acids. CDR3 sequence: CASSWQPQHF. The CDR3 nucleotides read TGTGCCAGCAGCTGGCAGCCCCAGCATTTT.

This chain joins TRBV2 and TRBJ2-7, with 15 bases fitting TRBD2. Germline CDR1 is SNHLY and CDR2 is FYNNEI. The CDR3 runs 15 residues. Trimming removed 5 bases from V and 2 bases from J; junction bases left unmatched: 1. The CDR3: CASSRTSGGAYEQYF. Written as DNA, the CDR3 is TGTGCCAGCAGTCGGACTAGCGGGGGGGCCTACGAGCAGTACTTC.

The chain employs TRBV28 and TRBJ1-1; D gene unclear. This CDR3 is built from 15 residues. Looked up from germline, CDR1 is MDHEN and CDR2 is SYDVKM. V dropped 7 bases and J dropped 6 bases, with 21 bases sitting between them. DNA of the CDR3: TGTGCCAGCACCAATCCGGGGAGAGGGAAACCTGAAGCTTTCTTT. It codes for CASTNPGRGKPEAFF.

This rearrangement joins TRBV7-9 to TRBJ2-7; tentative D call: TRBD2 (7 bases). Trimming took 5 bases from V and 7 from J, leaving 18 bases between them. This CDR3 region has 14 residues. The V gene's germline CDR1 is SEHNR and CDR2 FQNEAQ (reference sequence). CDR3 sequence reads: CASSVTGGPVEQYF. CDR3 sequence (DNA): TGTGCCAGCAGCGTAACCGGGGGGCCGGTGGAGCAGTACTTC.

The rearrangement uses TRBV5-5 and TRBJ2-1; tentative D call: TRBD2 (5 bases). CDR1 and CDR2 from the germline V gene are SGHKS and YYEKEE (reference sequence). V lost 3 bases and J lost 1, with 8 bases in between. This CDR3 has 14 residues. DNA of the CDR3: TGTGCCAGCAGCTCAAGACTATCCTACAATGAGCAGTTCTTC. This translates into CASSSRLSYNEQFF.

V gene TRBV5-1 combines with J gene TRBJ2-5; perhaps TRBD1 as D (5 bases). The DNA matches TRBJ2-7 better at its end, which makes the J call doubtful. This CDR3 is 17 amino acids long. CDR1 and CDR2 (germline): SGHRS, YFSETQ. CDR3 in amino acids: CASSPKSVGRINYEQYF. DNA for the CDR3: TGCGCCAGCAGCCCAAAGTCCGTGGGGCGGATAAACTACGAGCAGTACTTC.

The chain combines TRBV18 with TRBJ2-7, with D unresolved. This CDR3 has 12 amino acids. Trimming cost V 3 bases and J 4 bases, with 7 bases left between them. Looked up from germline, CDR1 is KGHSH and CDR2 is LQKENI. The CDR3 loop is CASSPPSYEQYF. For the CDR3, the DNA is TGTGCCAGCTCACCGCCTAGTTACGAGCAGTACTTC.

The chain carries TRBV10-2 and TRBJ1-2; D might be TRBD1 (5 bases). This CDR3 region has 12 residues. Germline CDR1 and CDR2: WSHSY and SAAADI. V dropped 7 bases and J dropped 8 bases, with 14 bases sitting between them. In DNA, the CDR3 is TGCGCCAGCACCCTAGGGGAGGGCGGCTACACCTTC. Translation gives CASTLGEGGYTF.

The V call is TRBV19, the J call TRBJ2-7; a possible D gene is TRBD2 (5 bases). CDR1 and CDR2 (germline): LNHDA, SQIVND (reference sequence). Trimming took off 5 bases at V and 5 bases at J, with 25 bases between the two ends. CDR3 length: 17 residues. CDR3 amino acids: CASSLEEGPGSRNEQYF. The DNA for the CDR3 is TGTGCCAGTAGTCTGGAGGAAGGACCGGGAAGTAGAAACGAGCAGTACTTC.

The CDR3 nucleotides read TGTGCCAGCAGTTACCCCAGGGGGGGTTATGATGGCTACACCTTC. Encoded protein: CASSYPRGGYDGYTF. The V and J genes are TRBV6-5 and TRBJ1-2, with 7 bases matching TRBD1. J gave up 6 bases and V 2 bases, and 9 bases lay outside the gene matches. This CDR3 is 15 amino acids long. Looked up from germline, CDR1 is MNHEY and CDR2 is SVGAGI.

The genes are TRBV9 and TRBJ2-7, with TRBD1 matching over 9 bases. The CDR3 is 14 residues long. The V and J ends lost 2 bases and 7 bases, in that order; junction bases with no gene match: 7. Germline loops: CDR1 SGDLS, CDR2 YYNGEE. This CDR3 is CASSVRDRVGEQYF. CDR3 in DNA: TGTGCCAGCAGCGTCCGGGACAGGGTCGGTGAGCAGTACTTC.

The rearrangement uses TRBV21-1 and TRBJ1-4; TRBD1 was called by the table and not checked on the DNA. TRBV21-1 is annotated as a pseudogene. The CDR3 is made up of 15 amino acids. The CDR3 sequence: CASSKEQGTNEKLFF. In DNA form, the CDR3 reads TGTGCCAGCAGCAAGGAACAGGGCACTAATGAAAAACTGTTTTTT.

The chain joins TRBV23-1 to TRBJ2-2, with no clear D. TRBV23-1 is identified as an open reading frame with a role that is uncertain. V shed 6 bases and J shed 0 bases, with 17 bases lying between them. The CDR3 extends over 17 amino acids. Written as DNA, the CDR3 is TGCGCCAGCAGCCGGTCGCCTCTTAGACCGAACACCGGGGAGCTGTTTTTT. The encoded protein is CASSRSPLRPNTGELFF.

The rearrangement joins TRBV6-6 to TRBJ2-7; the match to TRBD1 covers 7 bases. Losses at the gene ends were 6 bases for V and 7 bases for J; bases not matched to a gene: 6. The germline V gene has CDR1 MNHNY and CDR2 SVGAGI (reference sequence). The CDR3 runs 12 residues. The CDR3 protein is CASSLTGLEQYF. CDR3 sequence (DNA): TGTGCCAGCAGCCTGACAGGGCTTGAGCAGTACTTC.

The gene calls are TRBV28 and TRBJ2-6; D is undetermined. V was trimmed by 6 bases and J by 2 bases, leaving 17 bases between them. The CDR3 has 17 amino acids. CDR1 is MDHEN, CDR2 SYDVKM, per germline. The chain's CDR3 is CASSFWGASAGANVLTF. CDR3 in DNA: TGTGCCAGCAGCTTTTGGGGTGCATCGGCTGGGGCCAACGTCCTGACTTTC.

This clone qualifies as medium-sized. The chain uses TRBV7-9 and TRBJ1-1; D uncertain. The germline gives CDR1 SEHNR, CDR2 FQNEAQ (reference sequence). Trimming removed 3 bases at V and 5 bases at J, with 7 bases between. The CDR3 sequence is 12 residues long. The CDR3 protein is CASSFPTTEAFF. DNA for the CDR3: TGTGCCAGCAGCTTCCCAACGACTGAAGCTTTCTTT.

V is TRBV11-2 and J is TRBJ1-2; 7 nucleotides line up with TRBD1. CDR3 length: 15 residues. The V gene end was trimmed by 4 bases and the J gene end by 8 bases; junction bases not matched to a gene: 13. Germline values: CDR1 SGHAT, CDR2 FQNNGV. The CDR3: CASSWVNPRGGGYTF. For the CDR3, the DNA is TGTGCCAGCAGCTGGGTGAATCCCAGGGGGGGAGGCTACACCTTC.

The chain employs TRBV9 and TRBJ2-1, with 10 nucleotides matching TRBD2. The CDR3 has 14 residues. Germline V gives CDR1 SGDLS, CDR2 YYNGEE. The V segment lost 3 bases and the J segment 8 bases; nucleotides outside the gene matches: 5. This CDR3 is CASSDPSGSYEQFF. Here the CDR3 DNA reads TGTGCCAGCAGCGATCCTAGCGGGAGCTATGAGCAGTTCTTC.

The V call is TRBV6-1, the J call TRBJ2-3; perhaps TRBD1 as D (5 bases). CDR1 MNHNS and CDR2 SASEGT come from the germline V gene. This CDR3 has 14 amino acids. V was shortened by 6 bases and J by 2 bases, with 12 bases between the two germline ends. The CDR3 DNA sequence: TGTGCCAGCAGCCTGACAGTACACACAGATACGCAGTATTTT. Translation gives CASSLTVHTDTQYF.

This clone occurred a few times. This rearrangement joins TRBV6-1 to TRBJ2-1, with 8 bases matching TRBD1. This CDR3 is built from 16 residues. The germline CDR1 and CDR2 sequences are MNHNS and SASEGT. Germline trimming cut 2 bases from V and 8 bases from J; bases unmatched to any gene: 11. CDR3 residues: CASSEWGGTGDDEQFF. DNA of the CDR3: TGTGCCAGCAGTGAATGGGGTGGGACAGGCGACGATGAGCAGTTCTTC.

The chain joins TRBV2 to TRBJ2-7; 7 nucleotides agree with TRBD2. This CDR3 contains 12 residues. V shed 8 bases, J shed 3 bases, and the junction held 4 bases outside the gene matches. The germline CDR1 and CDR2 sequences are SNHLY and FYNNEI. The CDR3: CASQRGSYEQYF. The DNA for the CDR3 is TGTGCCAGCCAGCGGGGCAGCTACGAGCAGTACTTC.

This clone occurred once. This chain uses TRBV11-2 with TRBJ2-3, with D uncertain. Germline V gives CDR1 SGHAT, CDR2 FQNNGV. The germline V and J ends were trimmed by 2 bases and 6 bases, with 15 bases remaining between them. CDR3 length equals 15 residues. The CDR3 spells CASSLILSPRDTQYF. As DNA, the CDR3 is TGTGCCAGCAGCTTAATCCTCTCGCCCAGGGATACGCAGTATTTT.

In DNA form, the CDR3 reads TGTGCCAGCAGTACAAACTGGGTTTCGAGAGGCGACAATGAGCAGTTCTTC. Its protein product is CASSTNWVSRGDNEQFF. V usage is TRBV27 and J usage is TRBJ2-1; no clear D gene. Germline CDR1 reads MNHEY; CDR2 reads SMNVEV (reference sequence). The CDR3 totals 17 residues. Trimming removed 5 bases at V and 5 bases at J, with 22 bases between.